This TCR beta chain is from a study of CD8 T cells in Susac syndrome. Study results and caveats: As the study acknowledged, the number of individuals who were part of its TCR sequencing and HLA analysis was relatively small.

Germline trimming cut 3 bases from V and 2 bases from J; bases unmatched to any gene: 10. CDR3 size: 16 residues. Germline lookup yields CDR1 MRHNA and CDR2 SNTAGT. The sample holds one count of this clonotype. Its specificity is not known. Random hexamers served to reverse transcribe roughly 0.45 to 1 ug RNA. TCRdb reprocessed the immunoSEQ multiplex PCR reads via MiXCR and lists one record per CDR3 protein. Of more than 150,000 distinct CDR3 sequences in the sample, 90% to 95% are singletons; the top ten hold approximately 0.17%. V usage is TRBV6-4 and J usage is TRBJ2-7, with 7 bases identical to TRBD1. The sample was CD4+ T cells from PBMCs. The clonotype originates from a human donor with Susac syndrome. The CDR3 coding sequence is TGTGCCAGCAGTGATGGGTACAGGGGTCGCGCCTACGAGCAGTACTTC. Its protein product is CASSDGYRGRAYEQYF.